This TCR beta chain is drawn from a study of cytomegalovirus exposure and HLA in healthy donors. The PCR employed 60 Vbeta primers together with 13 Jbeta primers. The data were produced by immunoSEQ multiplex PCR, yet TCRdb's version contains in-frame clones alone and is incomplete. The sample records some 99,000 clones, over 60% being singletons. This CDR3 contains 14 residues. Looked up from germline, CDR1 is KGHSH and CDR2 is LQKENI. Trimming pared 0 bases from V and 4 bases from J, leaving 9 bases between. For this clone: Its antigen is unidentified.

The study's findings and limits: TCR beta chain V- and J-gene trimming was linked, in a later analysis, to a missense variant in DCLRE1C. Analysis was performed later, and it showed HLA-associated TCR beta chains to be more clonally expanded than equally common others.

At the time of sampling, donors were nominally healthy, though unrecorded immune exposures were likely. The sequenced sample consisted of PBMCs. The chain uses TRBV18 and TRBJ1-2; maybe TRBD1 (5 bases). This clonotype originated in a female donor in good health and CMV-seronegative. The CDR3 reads CASSPPTDFYGYTF. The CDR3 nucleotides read TGTGCCAGCTCACCACCGACAGACTTCTATGGCTACACCTTC.